The rows below give T cell receptor beta chains drawn from one sample of a study of T cell changes during pregnancy in multiple sclerosis. TCRdb's copy holds only in-frame clones and misses some; the assay was immunoSEQ multiplex PCR. The sample carries about 85,000 clones, roughly nine tenths recorded once. Sample: peripheral blood, taken in the first trimester of pregnancy. The receptors shown here come from a female donor with multiple sclerosis, enrolled in a pregnancy study. CDR3s include the opening cysteine and the closing phenylalanine or tryptophan. D genes are given only for firm matches. Clone size is given for some rows only: seen once, a few or many times, or a class if the clone is expanded.

J,D,V,size,DNA,CDR3
TRBJ2-1,NA,TRBV28,NA,TGTGCCAGCAGTTACCGGCGGACAGGAGGGGGTCAGAATGAGCAGTTCTTC,CASSYRRTGGGQNEQFF
TRBJ1-3,NA,TRBV2,NA,TGTGCCAGCAGGGAGCCGACTGGAAACACCATATATTTT,CASREPTGNTIYF
TRBJ2-2,NA,TRBV18,NA,TGTGCCAGCTCACCAATTACGCAGGCAAGCGGGGAGCTGTTTTTT,CASSPITQASGELFF
TRBJ1-1,TRBD1,TRBV11-3,NA,TGTGCCAGCAGCTTAGGGCTCCGGGACAGGGACTTTGAAGCTTTCTTT,CASSLGLRDRDFEAFF
TRBJ1-4,TRBD1,TRBV5-6,NA,TGTGCCAGCAGCTACAGGGGGCAGACTAATGAAAAACTGTTTTTT,CASSYRGQTNEKLFF
TRBJ2-1,TRBD2,TRBV7-9,NA,TGTGCCAGCTGGAAAAGCGGGGGTTACAATGAGCAGTTCTTC,CASWKSGGYNEQFF
TRBJ2-3,TRBD1,TRBV9,NA,TGTGCCAGCAGCGTAGGCCCCACTAGGGGGCAAAGCACAGATACGCAGTATTTT,CASSVGPTRGQSTDTQYF
TRBJ1-1,TRBD1,TRBV5-1,NA,TGCGCCAGCAGCGTCCCAGGGGGCTGGGACACTGAAGCTTTCTTT,CASSVPGGWDTEAFF
TRBJ2-7,TRBD1,TRBV28,once,TGTGCCAGCAGTTCACAGGGGTCCCACGAGCAGTACTTC,CASSSQGSHEQYF
TRBJ1-4,TRBD1,TRBV14,NA,TGTGCCAGCAGCCAAGATCGGGCAGGGGGGAATGAAAAACTGTTTTTT,CASSQDRAGGNEKLFF
TRBJ2-7,TRBD1,TRBV7-2,NA,TGTGCCAGCAGCATAGGGGCAGGGGGCTCCTACGAGCAGTACTTC,CASSIGAGGSYEQYF
TRBJ2-1,TRBD2,TRBV9,NA,TGTGCCAGCAGCGTAAGTCTAGCGGGGGGTAATGAGCAGTTCTTC,CASSVSLAGGNEQFF
TRBJ2-1,TRBD1,TRBV19,NA,TGTGCCAGTAGACCGGGACAGGGGGTTGTTTTGGGCTCCTACAATGAGCAGTTCTTC,CASRPGQGVVLGSYNEQFF
TRBJ2-7,TRBD2,TRBV13,NA,TGTGCCAGCAGCCCCCGGAGGAGCGGGGCAACCTACGAGCAGTACTTC,CASSPRRSGATYEQYF
TRBJ2-5,NA,TRBV2,NA,TGTGCCAGCAGTCCTAACAGCGGGACCCAGTACTTC,CASSPNSGTQYF
TRBJ2-7,NA,TRBV29-1,NA,TGCAGCGTGATCGGGGGAGGCTGGTACGAGCAGTACTTC,CSVIGGGWYEQYF
TRBJ2-7,NA,TRBV27,once,TGTGCCAGCAGTTTCGACAGCACCTACGAGCAGTACTTC,CASSFDSTYEQYF
TRBJ1-1,NA,TRBV27,NA,TGTGCCACCAGAAAACAGGGTACGTCTGAAGCTTTCTTT,CATRKQGTSEAFF
TRBJ2-3,NA,TRBV10-3,NA,TGTGCCATTGGGGGCCAGACAGATACGCAGTATTTT,CAIGGQTDTQYF
TRBJ2-7,TRBD2,TRBV9,NA,TGTGCCAGCAGCGTAGGCGGGAGCTCGGCCTACGAGCAGTACTTC,CASSVGGSSAYEQYF
TRBJ2-4,TRBD2,TRBV4-1,NA,TGCGCCAGCAGCCACACACTAGCGGGAGTAGCCAAAAACATTCAGTACTTC,CASSHTLAGVAKNIQYF
TRBJ1-5,TRBD1,TRBV19,once,TGTGCCAGTAGCCGCAGGGGGCGCCCCCATCAGCCCCAGCATTTT,CASSRRGRPHQPQHF
TRBJ1-2,NA,TRBV19,NA,TGTGCCAGTTCCAGGGAGGGCTATGGCTACACCTTC,CASSREGYGYTF
TRBJ2-3,NA,TRBV7-9,NA,TGTGCCAGCAGCTTAGGGCTAGCGAGCACAGATACGCAGTATTTT,CASSLGLASTDTQYF
TRBJ2-7,NA,TRBV30,once,TGTGCCTGGACTCACGAGGCCGGAAGCTCCTACGAGCAGTACTTC,CAWTHEAGSSYEQYF
TRBJ2-3,TRBD2,TRBV7-6,NA,TGTGCCAGCAGCCACAGCCCTAGCGGATTTACTAGCACAGATACGCAGTATTTT,CASSHSPSGFTSTDTQYF
TRBJ1-5,NA,TRBV5-6,NA,TGTGCCAGCAGCTTGGGAGGGTTTCAGCCCCAGCATTTT,CASSLGGFQPQHF
TRBJ2-5,TRBD2,TRBV10-3,NA,TGTGCCATCAGCGGACTAGCGGGTGAGACCCAGTACTTC,CAISGLAGETQYF
TRBJ1-2,TRBD1,TRBV7-9,NA,TGTGCCAGCAGCCCTACAGGGGATCATGGCTACACCTTC,CASSPTGDHGYTF
TRBJ2-1,TRBD2,TRBV7-7,NA,TGTGCTAGCAGCTTAGCGGGGGCCGTTGGTGAGCAGTTCTTC,CASSLAGAVGEQFF
TRBJ2-1,NA,TRBV4-1,NA,TGCGCCAGCAGCGGGAGTCCGGTGGAAAATGAGCAGTTCTTC,CASSGSPVENEQFF
TRBJ2-1,NA,TRBV6-1,NA,TGTGCCAGCAGGGCTAGGGAGCAGTTCTTC,CASRAREQFF
TRBJ1-6,NA,TRBV28,NA,TGTGCCAGCAGTTTGTCCGGGGTTTCGGGGTTTGTTTCACCCCTCCACTTT,CASSLSGVSGFVSPLHF
TRBJ1-4,TRBD1,TRBV7-7,NA,TGTGCTAGCAGCTTATTCGGACAGGGTGTTGAAAAACTGTTTTTT,CASSLFGQGVEKLFF
TRBJ1-2,NA,TRBV27,NA,TGTGCCAGCAGTTTTGCGGAATCGGGGGGCTACACCTTC,CASSFAESGGYTF
TRBJ1-2,NA,TRBV18,NA,TGTGCCAGCACAGGACAGACTCTTGATAAATATGGCTACACCTTC,CASTGQTLDKYGYTF
TRBJ2-5,NA,TRBV6-1,NA,TGTGCCAGCAGTGATTACGGAGAGACCCAGTACTTC,CASSDYGETQYF
TRBJ1-1,NA,TRBV6-4,NA,TGTGCCAGCAGTGTGGAGATGAACACTGAAGCTTTCTTT,CASSVEMNTEAFF
TRBJ2-3,TRBD1,TRBV7-9,NA,TGTGCCAGCAGCCTCCCCGGGACAGGTGTGACAGATACGCAGTATTTT,CASSLPGTGVTDTQYF
TRBJ1-2,NA,TRBV7-9,NA,TGTGCCAGCAGCCCTGGGGAGGACTATGGCTACACCTTC,CASSPGEDYGYTF
TRBJ1-2,NA,TRBV10-3,few,TGTGCCATCAGTGTAGAGGGAGGCAGGTCTAACTATGGCTACACCTTC,CAISVEGGRSNYGYTF
TRBJ2-2,NA,TRBV10-3,once,TGTGCCATCAGACCCGCACCCGGGACAGGGAAACTAGCGGGGAACACCGGGGAGCTGTTTTTT,CAIRPAPGTGKLAGNTGELFF
TRBJ1-6,TRBD1,TRBV25-1,NA,TGTGCCAGCTCGACAGGGCTGCAGTCACCCCTCCACTTT,CASSTGLQSPLHF
TRBJ2-3,TRBD2,TRBV7-3,NA,TGTGCCAGCAGCTTAATCCTAGCGGGAGCGGATACGCAGTATTTT,CASSLILAGADTQYF
TRBJ1-6,TRBD1,TRBV6-5,NA,TGTGCCAGCAGCCGGGACAGCTATAATTCACCCCTCCACTTT,CASSRDSYNSPLHF
TRBJ1-1,NA,TRBV7-3,NA,TGTGCCAGCAGCTTGTTGGGGGGTGGCACTGAAGCTTTCTTT,CASSLLGGGTEAFF
TRBJ1-2,NA,TRBV27,NA,TGTGCCAGCAGGTTATTAGGGGCCGAATATGGCTACACCTTC,CASRLLGAEYGYTF
TRBJ1-3,NA,TRBV2,few,TGTGCCAGCAGGGAGAGATCTGGAAACACCATATATTTT,CASRERSGNTIYF
TRBJ2-5,NA,TRBV30,few,TGTGCCTGGAGCGAGGGTGCGGGGACCCAGTACTTC,CAWSEGAGTQYF
TRBJ2-3,TRBD1,TRBV7-2,NA,TGTGCCAGCAGCTCATTCTACAGGGGGGACACAGATACGCAGTATTTT,CASSSFYRGDTDTQYF
TRBJ1-4,TRBD1,TRBV28,NA,TGTGCCAGCAGTTCGACAGGGGGTTTTAACGAAAAACTGTTTTTT,CASSSTGGFNEKLFF
TRBJ2-7,NA,TRBV27,NA,TGTGCCAGCAGTTCCCCGGACTCAAGCTCCTACGAGCAGTACTTC,CASSSPDSSSYEQYF
TRBJ1-6,TRBD1,TRBV28,NA,TGTGCCAGCAGTGGGACAGACAATTCACCCCTCCACTTT,CASSGTDNSPLHF
TRBJ1-4,NA,TRBV5-1,NA,TGCGCCAGCAGCTTGGGTTCGGGAGGCGCAACTAATGAAAAACTGTTTTTT,CASSLGSGGATNEKLFF
TRBJ2-7,NA,TRBV7-9,NA,TGTGCCAGCAGCTTTCGGCAGGGGGGACTCGAGCAGTACTTC,CASSFRQGGLEQYF
TRBJ2-3,TRBD2,TRBV9,NA,TGTGCCAGCAGCGTGCTAGCGGGGAGAAGCACAGATACGCAGTATTTT,CASSVLAGRSTDTQYF
TRBJ1-1,NA,TRBV11-3,NA,TGTGCCAGCAGCTTTAAAGGACAGCTGAACACTGAAGCTTTCTTT,CASSFKGQLNTEAFF
TRBJ1-4,NA,TRBV5-1,NA,TGCGCCAGCAGCTTGGCCTTCGTAGCTTCAAATGAAAAACTGTTTTTT,CASSLAFVASNEKLFF
TRBJ2-7,NA,TRBV7-2,NA,TGTGCCAGCAGCACCCGGGGTAGCGGAGACTACGAGCAGTACTTC,CASSTRGSGDYEQYF
TRBJ1-1,NA,TRBV19,NA,TGTGCCAGTCGAAACGGGTTTACCACTGAAGCTTTCTTT,CASRNGFTTEAFF